This T cell receptor beta chain was sequenced during a study of T cell changes during pregnancy in multiple sclerosis. The CDR3 is made up of 11 amino acids. The germline gives CDR1 SGDLS, CDR2 YYNGEE. Between the trimmed V and J ends, which lost 4 bases and 4 bases, there was a span of 5 bases. Generated by immunoSEQ multiplex PCR, the TCRdb table keeps only in-frame clones and is missing some. This table holds 85,000 to 95,000 clones, around 92% found once. The source of this sequence is a female donor in good health, enrolled as a control in a pregnancy study. The material sequenced was peripheral blood, taken after pregnancy. The rearrangement uses TRBV9 and TRBJ1-2; D is unclear. This CDR3 is CASSPGYGYTF. The CDR3, as DNA: TGTGCCAGCAGCCCAGGCTATGGCTACACCTTC.